This T cell receptor (beta chain) was identified in a study of early T cells in non-severe SARS-CoV-2 infection. Each CDR3 protein is one row after TCRdb ran MiXCR on the 5' RACE reads. The sample records 60,000 or so distinct CDR3 sequences, 8% to 13% being singletons. V was pared by 3 bases and J by 3 bases, with 2 bases of the junction left unmatched. The length of the CDR3 is 15 residues. Germline-derived CDR1 and CDR2 are LNHDA and SQIVND (reference sequence). The table lists this clonotype with a few counts. The J gene is TRBJ1-2, the V gene TRBV19; 12 bases line up with TRBD1. The sample taken for sequencing was whole blood. The receptor's source is an adult who was a healthcare worker with PCR-confirmed SARS-CoV-2 infection or an uninfected control (not recorded which). Written as DNA, the CDR3 is TGTGCCAGTAGTATCGGGACAGGGGGCTACTATGGCTACACCTTC. Translation: CASSIGTGGYYGYTF.